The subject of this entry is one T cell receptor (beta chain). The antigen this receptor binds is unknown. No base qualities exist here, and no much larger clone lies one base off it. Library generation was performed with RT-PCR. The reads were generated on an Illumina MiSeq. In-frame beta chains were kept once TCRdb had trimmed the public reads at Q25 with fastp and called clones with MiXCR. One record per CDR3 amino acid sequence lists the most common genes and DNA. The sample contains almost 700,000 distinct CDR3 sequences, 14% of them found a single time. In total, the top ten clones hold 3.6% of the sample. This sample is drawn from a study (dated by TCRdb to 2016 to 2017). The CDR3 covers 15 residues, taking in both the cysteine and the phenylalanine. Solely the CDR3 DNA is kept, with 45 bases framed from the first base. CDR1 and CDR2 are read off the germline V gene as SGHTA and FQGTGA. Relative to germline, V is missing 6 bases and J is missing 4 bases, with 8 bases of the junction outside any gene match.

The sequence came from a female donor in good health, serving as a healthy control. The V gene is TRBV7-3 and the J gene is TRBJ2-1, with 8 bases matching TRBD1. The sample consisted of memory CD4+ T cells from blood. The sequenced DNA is TGTGCCAGCAGTTTTCAGGGGGCGAGTTACAATGAGCAGTTCTTC. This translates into CASSFQGASYNEQFF.